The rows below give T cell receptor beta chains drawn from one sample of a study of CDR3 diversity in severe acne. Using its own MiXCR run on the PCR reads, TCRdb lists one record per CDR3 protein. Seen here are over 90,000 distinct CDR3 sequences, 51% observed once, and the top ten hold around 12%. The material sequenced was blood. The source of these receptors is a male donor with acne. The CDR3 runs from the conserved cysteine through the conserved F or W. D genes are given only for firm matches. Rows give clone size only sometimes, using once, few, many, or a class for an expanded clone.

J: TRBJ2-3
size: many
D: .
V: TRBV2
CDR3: CASSSGEDTQYF
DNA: TGTGCCAGCTCGTCCGGGGAAGATACGCAGTATTTT

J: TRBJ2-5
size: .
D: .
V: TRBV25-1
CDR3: CASSEFHTGIEETQYF
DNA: TGTGCCAGCAGTGAGTTTCATACAGGGATCGAGGAGACCCAGTACTTC

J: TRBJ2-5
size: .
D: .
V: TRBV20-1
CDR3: CSAAGRVGETQYF
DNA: TGCAGTGCTGCCGGGAGAGTGGGAGAGACCCAGTACTTC

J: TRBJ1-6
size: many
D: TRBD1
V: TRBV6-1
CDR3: CASRGTGLTPLHF
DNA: TGTGCCAGCAGGGGGACAGGGCTGACACCCCTCCACTTT

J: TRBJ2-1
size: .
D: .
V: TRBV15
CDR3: CATSRDLVADTHTSSYNEQFF
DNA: TGTGCCACCAGCAGGGACCTAGTCGCCGACACACACACCAGCTCCTACAATGAGCAGTTCTTC

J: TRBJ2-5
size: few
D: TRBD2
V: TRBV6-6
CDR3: CATNDRTSAFQETQYF
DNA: TGTGCCACCAACGACCGGACTAGCGCCTTCCAAGAGACCCAGTACTTC

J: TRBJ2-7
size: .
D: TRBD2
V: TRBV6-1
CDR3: CARYLRGREGLFYEQYF
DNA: TGTGCCAGATACCTACGGGGGCGGGAGGGCCTTTTCTACGAGCAGTACTTC

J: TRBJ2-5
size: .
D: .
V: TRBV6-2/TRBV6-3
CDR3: CASSYEGYQPQYF
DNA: TGTGCCAGCAGTTACGAAGGTTATCAGCCCCAGTACTTC

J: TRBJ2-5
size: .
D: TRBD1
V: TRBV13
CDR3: CVSSSEDRGETQYF
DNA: TGTGTCAGCAGCTCAGAAGACAGGGGAGAGACCCAGTACTTC

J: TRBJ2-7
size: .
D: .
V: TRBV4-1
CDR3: CASSQVRTYEQYF
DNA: TGCGCCAGCAGCCAAGTCCGCACGTACGAGCAGTACTTC

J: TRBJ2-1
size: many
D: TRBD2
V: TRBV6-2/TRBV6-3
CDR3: CASEVAGGKNEQFF
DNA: TGTGCCAGCGAGGTAGCGGGAGGAAAGAATGAGCAGTTCTTC

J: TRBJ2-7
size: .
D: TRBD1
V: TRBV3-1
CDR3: CASSRGTGGSEQYF
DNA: TGTGCCAGCAGCCGCGGGACAGGGGGTTCCGAGCAGTACTTC

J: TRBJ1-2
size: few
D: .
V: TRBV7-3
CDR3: CASSLIACAGDCYGYTF
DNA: TGTGCCAGCAGCTTAATCGCCTGCGCGGGGGACTGTTATGGCTACACCTTC

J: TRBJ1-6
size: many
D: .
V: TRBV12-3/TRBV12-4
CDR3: CASSFRGGDSPLHF
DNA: TGTGCCAGCAGTTTTCGGGGGGGTGATTCACCCCTCCACTTT

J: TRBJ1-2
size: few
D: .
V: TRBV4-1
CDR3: CASSQPWDNYGYTF
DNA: TGCGCCAGCAGCCAACCTTGGGACAACTATGGCTACACCTTC

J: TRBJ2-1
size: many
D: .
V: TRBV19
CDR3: CASSIGAHNEQFF
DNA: TGTGCCAGTAGTATAGGAGCTCACAATGAGCAGTTCTTC

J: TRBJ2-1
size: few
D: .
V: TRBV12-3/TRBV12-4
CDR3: CASKLAGVREQFF
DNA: TGTGCCAGCAAATTAGCTGGGGTACGGGAGCAGTTCTTC

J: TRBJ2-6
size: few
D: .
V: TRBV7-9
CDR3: CASRRITDSGANVLTF
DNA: TGTGCCAGCAGACGGATAACAGACTCTGGGGCCAACGTCCTGACTTTC

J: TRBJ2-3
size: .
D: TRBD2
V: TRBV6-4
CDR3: CASSVAGGQDTQYF
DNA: TGTGCCAGCAGTGTAGCGGGGGGGCAAGATACGCAGTATTTT

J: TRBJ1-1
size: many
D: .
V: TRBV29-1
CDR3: CSVGEGMDTEAFF
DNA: TGCAGCGTTGGTGAGGGAATGGACACTGAAGCTTTCTTT

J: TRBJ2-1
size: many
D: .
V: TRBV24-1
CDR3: CATSRREYYNEQFF
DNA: TGTGCCACCAGTCGGCGGGAATACTACAATGAGCAGTTCTTC

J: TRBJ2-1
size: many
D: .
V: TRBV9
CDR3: CASSVDGIWNEQFF
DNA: TGTGCCAGCAGCGTAGATGGGATTTGGAATGAGCAGTTCTTC

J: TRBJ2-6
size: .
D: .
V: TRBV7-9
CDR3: CASSPSAARGPNGTGANVLTF
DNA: TGTGCCAGCAGCCCCAGCGCAGCCAGGGGCCCTAATGGAACTGGGGCCAACGTCCTGACTTTC

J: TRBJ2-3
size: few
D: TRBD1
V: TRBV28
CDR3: CASRGDRNTQYF
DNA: TGTGCCAGCAGGGGGGACAGAAATACGCAGTATTTT

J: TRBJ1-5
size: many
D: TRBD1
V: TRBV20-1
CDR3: CSARDRGGGINQPQHF
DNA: TGCAGTGCTAGAGATCGCGGAGGGGGCATCAATCAGCCCCAGCATTTT

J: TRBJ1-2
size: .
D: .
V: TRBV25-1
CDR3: CASSGGGEYGYTF
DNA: TGTGCCAGCAGTGGGGGTGGGGAGTATGGCTACACCTTC

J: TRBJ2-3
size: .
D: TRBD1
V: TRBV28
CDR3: CASRPGQGATTQYF
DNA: TGTGCCAGCAGACCGGGACAGGGGGCAACTACGCAGTATTTT

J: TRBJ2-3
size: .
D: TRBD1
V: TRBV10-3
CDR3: CAISEAGTATDTQYF
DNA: TGTGCCATCAGTGAGGCCGGGACAGCCACAGATACGCAGTATTTT

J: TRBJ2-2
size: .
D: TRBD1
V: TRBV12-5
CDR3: CASGDDRAVNTGELFF
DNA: TGTGCTAGTGGGGACGACAGGGCCGTGAACACCGGGGAGCTGTTTTTT

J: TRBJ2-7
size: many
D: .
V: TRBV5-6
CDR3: CASSWGTVWEQYF
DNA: TGTGCCAGCAGCTGGGGGACGGTCTGGGAGCAGTACTTC

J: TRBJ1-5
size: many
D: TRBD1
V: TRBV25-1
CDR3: CASSLGTGRFQPQHF
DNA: TGTGCCAGCAGCCTCGGGACAGGGCGCTTTCAGCCCCAGCATTTT

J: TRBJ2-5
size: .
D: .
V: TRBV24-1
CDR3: CATRPGEQETQYF
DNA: TGTGCCACCAGGCCCGGGGAACAAGAGACCCAGTACTTC

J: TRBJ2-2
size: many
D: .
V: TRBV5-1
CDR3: CASSLEANTGELFF
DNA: TGCGCCAGCAGCTTGGAGGCTAACACCGGGGAGCTGTTTTTT

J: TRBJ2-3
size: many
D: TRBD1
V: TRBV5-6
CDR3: CASSWGQGSWTDTQYF
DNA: TGTGCCAGCAGCTGGGGACAGGGCTCTTGGACAGATACGCAGTATTTT

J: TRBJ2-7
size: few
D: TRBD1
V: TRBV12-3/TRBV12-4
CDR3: CASSRGQGYEQYF
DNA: TGTGCCAGCAGCAGAGGACAGGGCTACGAGCAGTACTTC

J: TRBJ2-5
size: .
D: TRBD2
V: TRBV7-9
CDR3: CASSSRLAGGVQETQYF
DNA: TGTGCCAGCAGCTCCAGACTAGCGGGAGGTGTACAAGAGACCCAGTACTTC

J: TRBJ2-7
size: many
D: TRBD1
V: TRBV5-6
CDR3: CASSLRGGTGGNEQYF
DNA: TGTGCCAGCAGCTTGAGGGGAGGGACAGGGGGCAACGAGCAGTACTTC

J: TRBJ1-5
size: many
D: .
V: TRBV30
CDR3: CAWSVEGNQPQHF
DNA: TGTGCCTGGAGTGTTGAGGGAAATCAGCCCCAGCATTTT

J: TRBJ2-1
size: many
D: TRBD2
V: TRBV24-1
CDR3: CATSDPRTSGITNEQFF
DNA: TGTGCCACCAGTGATCCCCGGACTAGCGGGATCACCAATGAGCAGTTCTTC

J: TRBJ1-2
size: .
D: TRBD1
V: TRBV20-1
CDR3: CSARVRTGYHYGYTF
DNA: TGCAGTGCTAGAGTGCGGACAGGGTATCACTATGGCTACACCTTC

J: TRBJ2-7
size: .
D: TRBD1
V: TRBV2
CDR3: CASSFRGQGANEQYF
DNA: TGTGCCAGCAGTTTCCGGGGACAGGGGGCGAATGAGCAGTACTTC

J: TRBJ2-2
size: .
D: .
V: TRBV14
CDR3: CASSQGGGAGELFF
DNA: TGTGCCAGCAGCCAAGGAGGAGGGGCCGGGGAGCTGTTTTTT

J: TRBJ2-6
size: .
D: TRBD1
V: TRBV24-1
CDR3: CATSPRTGSLSGANVLTF
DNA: TGTGCCACCAGTCCCCGGACAGGGTCCTTGTCTGGGGCCAACGTCCTGACTTTC

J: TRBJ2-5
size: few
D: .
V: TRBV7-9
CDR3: CASSFGQSEETQYF
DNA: TGTGCCAGCAGCTTCGGACAATCGGAAGAGACCCAGTACTTC

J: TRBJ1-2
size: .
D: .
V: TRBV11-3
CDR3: CASSSPLHKDGYTF
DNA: TGTGCCAGCAGCTCCCCCCTACACAAGGATGGCTACACCTTC

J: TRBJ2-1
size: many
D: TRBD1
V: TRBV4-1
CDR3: CASSRLQGNEQFF
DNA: TGCGCCAGCAGCCGATTACAGGGGAATGAGCAGTTCTTC

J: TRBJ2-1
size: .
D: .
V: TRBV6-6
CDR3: CASSTPFEGGNEQFF
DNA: TGTGCCAGCAGTACTCCGTTCGAGGGGGGCAATGAGCAGTTCTTC

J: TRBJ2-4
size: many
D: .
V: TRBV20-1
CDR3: CSAQDGAKNIQYF
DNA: TGCAGTGCTCAGGACGGGGCCAAAAACATTCAGTACTTC

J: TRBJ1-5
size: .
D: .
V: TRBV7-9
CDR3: CASSLGGTTNQPQHF
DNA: TGTGCCAGCAGCTTGGGGGGGACAACTAACCAGCCCCAGCATTTT

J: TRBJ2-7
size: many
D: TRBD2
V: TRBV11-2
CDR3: CASSETSGGASYEQYF
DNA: TGTGCCAGCAGCGAGACTAGCGGGGGGGCCTCCTACGAGCAGTACTTC

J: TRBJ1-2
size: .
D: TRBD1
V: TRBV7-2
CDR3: CASSLAGQGANYGYTF
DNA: TGTGCCAGCAGCTTAGCTGGACAGGGGGCTAACTATGGCTACACCTTC

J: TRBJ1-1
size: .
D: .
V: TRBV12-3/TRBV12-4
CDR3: CASSSTVFDGTEAFF
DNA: TGTGCCAGCAGTTCTACTGTCTTCGATGGGACTGAAGCTTTCTTT